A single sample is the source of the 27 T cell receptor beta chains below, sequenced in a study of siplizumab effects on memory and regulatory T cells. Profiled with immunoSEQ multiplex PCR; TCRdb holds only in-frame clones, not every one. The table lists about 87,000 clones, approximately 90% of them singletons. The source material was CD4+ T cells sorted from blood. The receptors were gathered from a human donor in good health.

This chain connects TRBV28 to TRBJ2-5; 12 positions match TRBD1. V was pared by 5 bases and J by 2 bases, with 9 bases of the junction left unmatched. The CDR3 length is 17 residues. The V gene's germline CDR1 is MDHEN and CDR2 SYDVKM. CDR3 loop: CASSAMPGQGAQETQYF. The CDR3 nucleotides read TGTGCCAGCAGTGCAATGCCGGGACAGGGGGCTCAAGAGACCCAGTACTTC.

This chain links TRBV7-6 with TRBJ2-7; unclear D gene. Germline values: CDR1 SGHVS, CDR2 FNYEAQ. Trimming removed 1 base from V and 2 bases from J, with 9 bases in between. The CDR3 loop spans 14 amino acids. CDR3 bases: TGTGCCAGCAGCTTAGAGGGCGGTACCTACGAGCAGTACTTC. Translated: CASSLEGGTYEQYF. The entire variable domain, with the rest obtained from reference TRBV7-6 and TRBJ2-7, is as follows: GAGVSQSPRYKVTKRGQDVALRCDPISGHVSLYWYRQALGQGPEFLTYFNYEAQQDKSGLPNDRFSAERPEGSISTLTIQRTEQRDSAMYRCASSLEGGTYEQYFGPGTRLTVT.

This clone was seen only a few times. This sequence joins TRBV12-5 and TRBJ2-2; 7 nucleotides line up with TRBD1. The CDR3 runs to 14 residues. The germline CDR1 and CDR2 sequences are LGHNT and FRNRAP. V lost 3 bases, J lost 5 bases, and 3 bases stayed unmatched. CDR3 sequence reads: CASGFPQGTGELFF. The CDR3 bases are TGTGCTAGTGGTTTTCCACAGGGGACCGGGGAGCTGTTTTTT.

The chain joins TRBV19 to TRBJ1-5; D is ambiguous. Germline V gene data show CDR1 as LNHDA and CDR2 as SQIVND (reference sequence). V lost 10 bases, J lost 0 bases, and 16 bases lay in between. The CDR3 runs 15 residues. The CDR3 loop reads CATQPPGYSNQPQHF. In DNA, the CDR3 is TGTGCCACCCAGCCCCCGGGGTATAGCAATCAGCCCCAGCATTTT. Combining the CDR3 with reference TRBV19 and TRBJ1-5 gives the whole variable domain DGGITQSPKYLFRKEGQNVTLSCEQNLNHDAMYWYRQDPGQGLRLIYYSQIVNDFQKGDIAEGYSVSREKKESFPLTVTSAQKNPTAFYLCATQPPGYSNQPQHFGDGTRLSIL.

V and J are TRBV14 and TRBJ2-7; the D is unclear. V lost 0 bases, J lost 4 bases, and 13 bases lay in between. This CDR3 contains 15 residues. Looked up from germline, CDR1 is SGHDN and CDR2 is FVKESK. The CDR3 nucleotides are TGTGCCAGCAGCCAAGATATTGGGATGGGGTACGAGCAGTACTTC. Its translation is CASSQDIGMGYEQYF.

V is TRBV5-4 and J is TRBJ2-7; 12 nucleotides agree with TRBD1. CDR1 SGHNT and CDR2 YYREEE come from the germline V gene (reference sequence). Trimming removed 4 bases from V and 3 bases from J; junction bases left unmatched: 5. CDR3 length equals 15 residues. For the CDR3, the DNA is TGTGCCAGCAGCCGGCGGGACAGGGGGCTCTACGAGCAGTACTTC. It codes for CASSRRDRGLYEQYF.

The CDR3 sequence is CASKQRTSGSQTGELFF. CDR3 DNA sequence: TGCGCCAGCAAACAAAGGACTAGCGGGAGTCAAACCGGGGAGCTGTTTTTT. This chain links TRBV5-1 with TRBJ2-2; 13 bases are shared with TRBD2. V lost 6 bases to trimming and J lost 5 bases; unmatched junction nucleotides: 10. The germline CDR1 and CDR2 sequences are SGHRS and YFSETQ. The CDR3 is made up of 17 amino acids.

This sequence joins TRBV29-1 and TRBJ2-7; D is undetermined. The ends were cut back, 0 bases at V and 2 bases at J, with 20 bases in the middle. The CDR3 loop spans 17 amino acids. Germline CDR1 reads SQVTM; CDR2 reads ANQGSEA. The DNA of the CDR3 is TGCAGCGTTGAAGACAACGTTAACGTAGGCAGGCCCTACGAGCAGTACTTC. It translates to CSVEDNVNVGRPYEQYF.

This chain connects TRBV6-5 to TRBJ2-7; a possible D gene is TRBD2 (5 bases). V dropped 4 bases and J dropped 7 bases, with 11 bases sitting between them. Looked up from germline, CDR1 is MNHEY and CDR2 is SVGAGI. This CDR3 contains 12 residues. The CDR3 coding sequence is TGTGCCAGCAGTTCCCCGACGGGAGAGCAGTACTTC. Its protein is CASSSPTGEQYF.

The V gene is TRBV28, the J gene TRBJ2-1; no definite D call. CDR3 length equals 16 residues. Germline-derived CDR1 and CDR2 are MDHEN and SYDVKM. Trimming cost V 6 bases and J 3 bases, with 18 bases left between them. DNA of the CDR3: TGTGCCAGCAGGGTGACGATGAAGGGCTACTACAATGAGCAGTTCTTC. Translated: CASRVTMKGYYNEQFF.

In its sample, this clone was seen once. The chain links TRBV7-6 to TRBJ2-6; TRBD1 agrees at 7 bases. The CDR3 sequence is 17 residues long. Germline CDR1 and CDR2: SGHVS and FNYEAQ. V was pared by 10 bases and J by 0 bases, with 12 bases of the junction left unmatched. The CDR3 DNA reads TGTGCCACCTCAACCCGGGACAGCCTCTCTGGGGCCAACGTCCTGACTTTC. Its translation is CATSTRDSLSGANVLTF.

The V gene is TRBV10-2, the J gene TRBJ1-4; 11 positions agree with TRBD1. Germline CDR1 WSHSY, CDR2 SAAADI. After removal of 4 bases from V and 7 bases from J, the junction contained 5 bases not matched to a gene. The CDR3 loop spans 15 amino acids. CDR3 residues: CASSVGQGVGEKLFF. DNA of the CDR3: TGCGCCAGCAGTGTGGGACAGGGGGTTGGTGAAAAACTGTTTTTT.

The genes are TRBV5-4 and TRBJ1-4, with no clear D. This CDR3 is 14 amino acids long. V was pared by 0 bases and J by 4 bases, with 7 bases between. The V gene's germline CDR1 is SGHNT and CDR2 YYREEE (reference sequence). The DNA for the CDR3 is TGTGCCAGCAGCTTGGACGGTTTTAATGAAAAACTGTTTTTT. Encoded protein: CASSLDGFNEKLFF.

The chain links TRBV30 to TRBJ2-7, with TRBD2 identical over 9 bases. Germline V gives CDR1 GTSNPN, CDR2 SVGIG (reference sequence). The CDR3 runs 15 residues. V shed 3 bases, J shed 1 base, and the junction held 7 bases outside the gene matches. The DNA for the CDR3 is TGTGCCTGGAGGCCCCCAGGACTAGCGTCCTACGAGCAGTACTTC. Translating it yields CAWRPPGLASYEQYF.

This CDR3 is CASSQGLAGVVKETQYF. CDR3 nucleotide sequence: TGTGCCAGCAGCCAAGGACTAGCGGGAGTAGTCAAAGAGACCCAGTACTTC. V gene TRBV4-2 combines with J gene TRBJ2-5; 12 nucleotides agree with TRBD2. Germline V gene sequence: CDR1 LGHNA, CDR2 YNFKEQ. The CDR3 sequence is 17 residues long. V lost 1 base to trimming and J lost 3 bases; unmatched junction nucleotides: 6.

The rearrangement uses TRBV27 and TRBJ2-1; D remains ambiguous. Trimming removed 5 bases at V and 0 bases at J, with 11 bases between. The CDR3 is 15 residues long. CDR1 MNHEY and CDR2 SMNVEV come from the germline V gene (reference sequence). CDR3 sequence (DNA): TGTGCCAGCAGTCCCTCGGTCTACTCCTACAATGAGCAGTTCTTC. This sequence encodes CASSPSVYSYNEQFF.

CDR3 sequence reads: CATSRGGGETQYF. CDR3 nucleotides: TGTGCCACCAGCAGAGGCGGAGGGGAGACCCAGTACTTC. This chain uses TRBV15 with TRBJ2-5; D might be TRBD2 (6 bases). Germline CDR1 is LNHNV and CDR2 is YYDKDF (reference sequence). The CDR3 has 13 amino acids. The V gene lost 1 base and the J gene lost 5 bases, with 8 bases spanning the gap.

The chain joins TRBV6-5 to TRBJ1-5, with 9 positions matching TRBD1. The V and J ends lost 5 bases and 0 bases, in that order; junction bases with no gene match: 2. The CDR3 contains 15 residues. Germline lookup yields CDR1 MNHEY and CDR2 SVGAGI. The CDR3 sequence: CASSRDRASNQPQHF. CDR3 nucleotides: TGTGCCAGCAGTAGGGACAGGGCTAGCAATCAGCCCCAGCATTTT.

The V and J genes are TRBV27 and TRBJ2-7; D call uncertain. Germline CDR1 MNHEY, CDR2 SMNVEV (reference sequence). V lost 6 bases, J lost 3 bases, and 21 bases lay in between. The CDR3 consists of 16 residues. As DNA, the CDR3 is TGTGCCAGCAGCCCACCCTTGAGCCACCGGATCTACGAGCAGTACTTC. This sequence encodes CASSPPLSHRIYEQYF.

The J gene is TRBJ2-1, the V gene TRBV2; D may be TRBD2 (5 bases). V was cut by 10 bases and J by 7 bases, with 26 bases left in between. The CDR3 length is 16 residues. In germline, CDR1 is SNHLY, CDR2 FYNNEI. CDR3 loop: CAIPIPTISPGNEQFF. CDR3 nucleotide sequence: TGTGCCATACCGATTCCAACAATTTCTCCGGGGAATGAGCAGTTCTTC. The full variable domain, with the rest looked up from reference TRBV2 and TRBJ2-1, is EPEVTQTPSHQVTQMGQEVILRCVPISNHLYFYWYRQILGQKVEFLVSFYNNEISEKSEIFDDQFSVERPDGSNFTLKIRSTKLEDSAMYFCAIPIPTISPGNEQFFGPGTRLTVL.

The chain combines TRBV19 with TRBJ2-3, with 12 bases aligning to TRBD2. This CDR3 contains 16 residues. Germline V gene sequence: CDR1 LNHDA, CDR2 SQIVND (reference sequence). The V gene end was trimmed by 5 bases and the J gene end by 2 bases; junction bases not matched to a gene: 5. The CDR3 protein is CASSFRTSGNTDTQYF. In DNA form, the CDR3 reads TGTGCCAGTAGTTTTAGGACTAGCGGGAACACAGATACGCAGTATTTT.

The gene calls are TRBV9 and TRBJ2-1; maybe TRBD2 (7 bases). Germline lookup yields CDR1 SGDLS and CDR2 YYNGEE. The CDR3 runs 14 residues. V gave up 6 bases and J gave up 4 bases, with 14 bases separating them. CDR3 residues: CASKRGGGYNEQFF. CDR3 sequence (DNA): TGTGCCAGCAAAAGAGGGGGAGGGTACAATGAGCAGTTCTTC.

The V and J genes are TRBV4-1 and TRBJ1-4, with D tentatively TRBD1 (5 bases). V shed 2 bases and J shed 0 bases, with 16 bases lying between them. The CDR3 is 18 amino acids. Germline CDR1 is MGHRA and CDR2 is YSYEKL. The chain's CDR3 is CASSQLDTIVATNEKLFF. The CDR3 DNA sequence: TGCGCCAGCAGCCAACTGGACACAATAGTTGCAACTAATGAAAAACTGTTTTTT.

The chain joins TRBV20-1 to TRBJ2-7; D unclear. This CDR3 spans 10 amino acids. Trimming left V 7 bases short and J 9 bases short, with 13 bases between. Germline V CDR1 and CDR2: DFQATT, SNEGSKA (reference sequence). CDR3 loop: CSVGGRAQYF. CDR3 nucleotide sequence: TGCAGTGTAGGCGGCCGGGCGCAGTACTTC.

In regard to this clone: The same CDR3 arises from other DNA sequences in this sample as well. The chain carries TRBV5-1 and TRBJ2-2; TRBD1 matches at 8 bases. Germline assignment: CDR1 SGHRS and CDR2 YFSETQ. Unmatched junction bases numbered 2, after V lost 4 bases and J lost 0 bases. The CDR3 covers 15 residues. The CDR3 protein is CASSQGQANTGELFF. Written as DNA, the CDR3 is TGCGCCAGCAGCCAGGGACAGGCGAACACCGGGGAGCTGTTTTTT.

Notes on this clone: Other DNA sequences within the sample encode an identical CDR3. CDR3 DNA sequence: TGTGCCAGCTCACCATCGGGACCGTACGAGCAGTACTTC. Translated: CASSPSGPYEQYF. This rearrangement joins TRBV18 to TRBJ2-7, with D perhaps assigned TRBD1 or TRBD2 (5 bases each). CDR1 is KGHSH and CDR2 is LQKENI in the germline V gene. V lost 2 bases to trimming and J lost 4 bases, with 9 bases between them. This CDR3 is 13 amino acids long.

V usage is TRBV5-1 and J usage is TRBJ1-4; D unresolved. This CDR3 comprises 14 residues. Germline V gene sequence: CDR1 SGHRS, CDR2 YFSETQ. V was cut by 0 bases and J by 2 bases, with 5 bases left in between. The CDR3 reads CASSLGDTNEKLFF. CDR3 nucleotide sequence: TGCGCCAGCAGCTTGGGGGATACTAATGAAAAACTGTTTTTT.